This TCR beta chain originates from a study of breast tumors, draining lymph nodes, adjacent tissues. Study-level results: Findings are consistent with lymph node origin and intratumoral expansion of most tumor T cells. Tumor and nontumor repertoires were significantly more similar in luminal-like than in basal-like breast cancer.

The length of the CDR3 is 14 residues. Trimming cost V 7 bases and J 5 bases, with 16 bases left between them. Breast cancer patients provided tissue from their axillary draining lymph nodes. MiXCR, run by TCRdb on the multiplex PCR reads, gives a single entry per CDR3 protein. This sample carries 85,000 to 130,000 distinct CDR3 sequences, around 20% of them seen once, and the ten largest clones take around 1.3%. The sample holds many counts of this clonotype. What it binds is not known. The source is a female donor with breast cancer. Some clones in this sample may be carry-over from other donors' samples. The chain recombines TRBV12-3 or TRBV12-4 with TRBJ2-3; weak D call: TRBD2 (7 bases). The sequenced material came from axillary lymph node tissue. CDR3: CASTQGGAGDTQYF. In DNA form, the CDR3 reads TGTGCCAGCACCCAAGGGGGGGCCGGAGATACGCAGTATTTT.